The entry below gives a single T cell receptor (beta chain) sequence along with its context. Its cognate antigen has yet to be identified. Base qualities are not provided; no much larger clone lies one nucleotide away. This sample is part of a study of blood T cell repertoires in COVID-19 (dated by TCRdb to about 2020). Context from the whole study: Samples covering the acute and convalescent phases of COVID-19 were provided by collaborators in the United States, Italy and Spain. The repertoires were made available in a free public database intended to serve as a resource for research on the immune response to SARS-CoV-2. A de-identified subject ID, COVID-19 status, age in years and sex were almost always included in the sample metadata. The prospective study material was composed of cDNA or gDNA derived from T cells, B-cell-depleted T cells, or PBMCs. Where available, HLA class I and class II types were obtained from metadata supplied by the sample provider rather than from assay-based typing. The samples were drawn from two sources: the first 160 participants of the ongoing ImmuneRACE study, and 950 to 1,500 subjects contributed by 6 global collaborators. The dataset comprised deeply sampled blood TCRbeta repertoires from subjects exposed to, actively infected with, or recovered from COVID-19.

One collaborating source in Seattle enrolled patients during active infection and followed them longitudinally through the course of disease. Each collaborating institution followed its own protocols to collect whole blood in K2EDTA tubes. Collaborator samples were shipped for TCRbeta analysis as frozen whole blood, isolated PBMCs, or DNA extracted from either sample type. The study at large found these results: Clinical and demographic metadata were provided uncurated, with the amount varying by source and participant.

TCRbeta CDR3 regions were amplified from genomic DNA using the immunoSEQ Assay, a bias-controlled multiplex PCR. In the source study's methods: Within the assay, amplification of reference gene primers was used to estimate how many nucleated cells each sample contained. To quantify the absolute abundance of each unique TCRbeta CDR3 rearrangement, sequence reads were collapsed and filtered. For each sample, productive Simpson clonality was calculated as the square root of Simpson's diversity index over productive rearrangements. In TCRdb, the immuneACCESS table is reduced to in-frame sequences with V and J assigned. These tables do not hold every clone; where another copy was compared, an unresolved V gene accounts for under half, and the others remain unexplained. V, J and clone size derive from that table, while D and trimming were established from the DNA sequence. The sample has approximately 390,000 clones on record, over 75% of them singletons. Approximately 2.5% of the sample goes to the ten largest clones.

Trimming at the junction amounts to 8 bases on V and 0 bases on J, and the germline ends lie 13 bases apart. Inclusive of the bounding cysteine and phenylalanine, the CDR3 is 14 residues long. Only the CDR3 region is kept as DNA, spanning 42 bases read in frame from base 1. Reading the germline V gene gives CDR1 KGHDR and CDR2 SFDVKD. Here the chain combines TRBV24-1 and TRBJ2-7; TRBD1 is perhaps the D gene, given 6 matching bases. The clonotype was recovered from a woman in her fifties or sixties with COVID-19, enrolled during active disease. Sequenced: peripheral blood. The sequenced DNA: TGTGCCACCATCATCCGGGACATCTCCTACGAGCAGTACTTC. Its translation reads: CATIIRDISYEQYF.